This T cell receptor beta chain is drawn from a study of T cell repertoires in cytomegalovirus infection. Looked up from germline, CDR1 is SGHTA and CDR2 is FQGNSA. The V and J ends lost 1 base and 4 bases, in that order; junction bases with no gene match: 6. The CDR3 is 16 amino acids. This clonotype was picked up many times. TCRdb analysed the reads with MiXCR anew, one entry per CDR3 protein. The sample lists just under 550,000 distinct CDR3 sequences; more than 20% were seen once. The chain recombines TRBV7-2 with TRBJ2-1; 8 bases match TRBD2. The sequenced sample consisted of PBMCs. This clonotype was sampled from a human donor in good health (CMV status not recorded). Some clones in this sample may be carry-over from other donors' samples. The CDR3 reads CASSLEAGVPYNEQFF. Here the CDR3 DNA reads TGTGCCAGCAGCTTAGAAGCGGGAGTTCCGTACAATGAGCAGTTCTTC.